This TCR beta chain was recorded in a study of T-cell reconstitution after alpha-beta-depleted transplantation in children. CDR3 length equals 15 residues. Trimming took off 6 bases at V and 0 bases at J, with 11 bases between the two ends. Germline CDR1 is MNHEY and CDR2 is SMNVEV (reference sequence). A TCRbeta library incorporating unique molecular identifiers was prepared. From the PCR reads, TCRdb called clonotypes with MiXCR, one entry per CDR3 protein. The repertoire has 450,000 to 600,000 distinct CDR3 sequences, over 25% of them found once; the top ten carry roughly 2.5%. This TCR derives from a human donor who donated a stem cell graft to a child with aplastic anemia. Specimen: PBMCs from the stem cell graft donor, collected from the stem cell graft. V is TRBV27 and J is TRBJ2-2; D is ambiguous. The CDR3 loop is CASSFGDANTGELFF. DNA for the CDR3: TGTGCCAGCAGCTTCGGCGACGCGAACACCGGGGAGCTGTTTTTT.